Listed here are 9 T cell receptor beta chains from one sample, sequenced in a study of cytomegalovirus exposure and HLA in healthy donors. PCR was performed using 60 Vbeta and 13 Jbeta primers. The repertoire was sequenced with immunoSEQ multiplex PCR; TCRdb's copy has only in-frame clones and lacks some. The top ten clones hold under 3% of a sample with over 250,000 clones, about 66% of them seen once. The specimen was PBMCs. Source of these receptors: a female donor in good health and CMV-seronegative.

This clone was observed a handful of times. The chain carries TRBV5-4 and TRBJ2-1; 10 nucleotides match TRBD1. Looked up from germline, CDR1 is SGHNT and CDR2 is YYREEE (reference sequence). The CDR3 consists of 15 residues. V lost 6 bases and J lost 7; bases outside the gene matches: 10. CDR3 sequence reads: CASTLPGQGRNEQFF. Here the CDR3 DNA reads TGTGCCAGCACCCTCCCGGGACAGGGGAGGAATGAGCAGTTCTTC.

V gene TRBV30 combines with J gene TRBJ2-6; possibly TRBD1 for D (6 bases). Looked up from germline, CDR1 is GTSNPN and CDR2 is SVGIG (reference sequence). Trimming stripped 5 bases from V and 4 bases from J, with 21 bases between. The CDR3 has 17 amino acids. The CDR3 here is CAWENRDTVTGANVLTF. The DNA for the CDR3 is TGTGCCTGGGAGAACCGGGACACGGTAACCGGGGCCAACGTCCTGACTTTC.

CDR3 DNA: TGCGCCAGCAGCCAAAGCTACGAGCAGTACTTC. This encodes CASSQSYEQYF. The chain links TRBV4-1 to TRBJ2-5; no clear D. The end of the DNA fits TRBJ2-7 better, so the J call may be wrong. Germline V lookup: CDR1 MGHRA, CDR2 YSYEKL. This CDR3 spans 11 amino acids.

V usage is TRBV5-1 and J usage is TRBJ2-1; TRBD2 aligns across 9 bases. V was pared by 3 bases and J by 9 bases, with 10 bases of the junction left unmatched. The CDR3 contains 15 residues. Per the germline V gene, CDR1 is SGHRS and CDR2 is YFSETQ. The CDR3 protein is CASSSTGTSSGEQFF. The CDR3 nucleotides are TGCGCCAGCAGCTCAACCGGGACTAGCTCGGGTGAGCAGTTCTTC.

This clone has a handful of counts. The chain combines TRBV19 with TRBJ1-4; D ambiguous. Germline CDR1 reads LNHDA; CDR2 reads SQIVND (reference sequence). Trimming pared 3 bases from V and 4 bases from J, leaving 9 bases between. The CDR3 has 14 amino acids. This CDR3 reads CASSIAQYNEKLFF. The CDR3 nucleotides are TGTGCCAGTAGTATCGCACAGTATAATGAAAAACTGTTTTTT.

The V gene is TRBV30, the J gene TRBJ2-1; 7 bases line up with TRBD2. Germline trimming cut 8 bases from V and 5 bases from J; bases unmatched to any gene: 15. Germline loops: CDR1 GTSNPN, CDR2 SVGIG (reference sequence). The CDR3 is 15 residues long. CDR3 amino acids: CAQTRASGPHNEQFF. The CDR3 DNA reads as TGTGCCCAGACTCGGGCTAGCGGTCCTCACAATGAGCAGTTCTTC.

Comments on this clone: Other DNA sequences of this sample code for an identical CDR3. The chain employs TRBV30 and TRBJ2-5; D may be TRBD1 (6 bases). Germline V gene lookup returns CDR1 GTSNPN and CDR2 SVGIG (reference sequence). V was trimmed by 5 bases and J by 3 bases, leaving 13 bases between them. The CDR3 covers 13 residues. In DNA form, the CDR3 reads TGTGCCTGGCGTTCGACAGGAGAAGAGACCCAGTACTTC. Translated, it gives CAWRSTGEETQYF.

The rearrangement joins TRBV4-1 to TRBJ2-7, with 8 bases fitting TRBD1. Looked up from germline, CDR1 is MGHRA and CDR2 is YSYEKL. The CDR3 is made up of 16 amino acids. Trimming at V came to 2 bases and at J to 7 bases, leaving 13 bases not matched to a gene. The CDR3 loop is CASSQRLPGQAGEQYF. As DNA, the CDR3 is TGCGCCAGCAGCCAACGACTACCGGGACAGGCGGGGGAGCAGTACTTC.

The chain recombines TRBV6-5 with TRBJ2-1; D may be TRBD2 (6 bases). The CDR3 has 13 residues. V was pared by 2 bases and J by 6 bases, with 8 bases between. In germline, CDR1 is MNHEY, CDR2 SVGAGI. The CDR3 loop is CASSYGTGNEQFF. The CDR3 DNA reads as TGTGCCAGCAGTTACGGGACTGGCAATGAGCAGTTCTTC.